The next 25 T cell receptor beta chains were all read from a single sample in a study of blood T cell repertoires in COVID-19. The data were produced by immunoSEQ multiplex PCR, yet TCRdb's version contains in-frame clones alone and is incomplete. The sample lists around 260,000 clones; under 90% were seen once. The source material was peripheral blood. Receptor source: a man in his fifties or sixties with acute or convalescent COVID-19.

The rearrangement uses TRBV15 and TRBJ1-3, with 7 bases matching TRBD1. This CDR3 has 15 amino acids. The germline V gene has CDR1 LNHNV and CDR2 YYDKDF (reference sequence). V shed 2 bases, J shed 4 bases, and the junction held 5 bases outside the gene matches. The DNA of the CDR3 is TGTGCCACCAGCAGAACCAGGGGGACCGGAAACACCATATATTTT. It yields the protein CATSRTRGTGNTIYF.

The V and J genes are TRBV7-8 and TRBJ1-5; D gene uncertain. The V gene lost 5 bases and the J gene lost 6 bases, with 17 bases spanning the gap. This CDR3 comprises 15 residues. Germline V lookup: CDR1 SGHVS, CDR2 FQNEAQ. The CDR3 DNA sequence: TGTGCCAGCAGCGCCGGAGGGATAGCAAGTCAGCCCCAGCATTTT. This gives the protein CASSAGGIASQPQHF.

In DNA, the CDR3 is TGTGCCACCAGCAGAGATTTTGAAGCGAGTGGGGCCAACGTCCTGACTTTC. It is translated as CATSRDFEASGANVLTF. The chain links TRBV15 to TRBJ2-6; no firm D call. Germline CDR1 reads LNHNV; CDR2 reads YYDKDF (reference sequence). V was cut by 0 bases and J by 3 bases, with 12 bases left in between. This CDR3 has 17 residues.

The chain has TRBV6-5 and TRBJ1-6; 7 bases align to TRBD1. Germline V gene data show CDR1 as MNHEY and CDR2 as SVGAGI. V lost 2 bases and J lost 7; bases outside the gene matches: 5. The CDR3 length is 15 residues. The CDR3 DNA sequence: TGTGCCAGCAGTTACAGGGGGCCGGAGAATTCACCCCTCCACTTT. Encoded protein: CASSYRGPENSPLHF.

This clone is a singleton in its sample. This chain links TRBV7-3 with TRBJ1-1; 7 bases fit TRBD1. The CDR3 spans 14 residues. Germline trimming cut 5 bases from V and 5 bases from J; bases unmatched to any gene: 8. CDR1 is SGHTA, CDR2 FQGTGA, per germline. This chain's CDR3 is CASSTTGSGTEAFF. In DNA form, the CDR3 reads TGTGCCAGCAGCACGACAGGGAGCGGTACTGAAGCTTTCTTT.

In its sample, this clone was seen once. The CDR3 loop reads CASSFQGNTEAFF. DNA of the CDR3: TGCGCCAGCAGCTTTCAGGGGAACACTGAAGCTTTCTTT. The chain employs TRBV5-1 and TRBJ1-1; tentative D call: TRBD1 (5 bases). Germline V gene lookup returns CDR1 SGHRS and CDR2 YFSETQ. Trimming removed 2 bases at V and 1 base at J, with 6 bases between. This CDR3 region has 13 residues.

The chain uses TRBV12-5 and TRBJ2-7; 8 positions match TRBD1. V lost 1 base and J lost 1; bases outside the gene matches: 0. The CDR3 loop spans 14 amino acids. CDR1 and CDR2 (germline): LGHNT, FRNRAP. This CDR3 is CASGLGTGSYEQYF. The DNA of the CDR3 is TGTGCTAGTGGTTTGGGGACAGGGTCCTACGAGCAGTACTTC.

This chain uses TRBV5-1 with TRBJ2-2, with D perhaps matching TRBD2 (5 bases). The CDR3 is 15 residues long. Trimming removed 2 bases at V and 1 base at J, with 9 bases between. Looked up from germline, CDR1 is SGHRS and CDR2 is YFSETQ. CDR3 in amino acids: CASSFSSLNTGELFF. In DNA form, the CDR3 reads TGCGCCAGCAGCTTCTCTAGCCTGAACACCGGGGAGCTGTTTTTT.

V usage is TRBV27 and J usage is TRBJ2-1; 11 bases align to TRBD2. From germline, CDR1 is MNHEY and CDR2 SMNVEV (reference sequence). J lost 4 bases, V lost 7 bases, and 6 bases had no gene match. The CDR3 runs 15 residues. CDR3 amino acids: CASKLAGVLYNEQFF. CDR3 DNA: TGTGCCAGCAAACTAGCGGGAGTACTTTACAATGAGCAGTTCTTC.

This sequence joins TRBV19 and TRBJ1-1, with 7 bases fitting TRBD1. The germline V gene has CDR1 LNHDA and CDR2 SQIVND (reference sequence). Trimming removed 6 bases from V and 4 bases from J; junction bases left unmatched: 5. The CDR3 runs to 13 residues. DNA for the CDR3: TGTGCCAGTAGCGGGACAGAACTCACTGAAGCTTTCTTT. The encoded protein is CASSGTELTEAFF.

The chain uses TRBV6-5 and TRBJ2-1; D is unclear. This CDR3 has 13 residues. Germline lookup yields CDR1 MNHEY and CDR2 SVGAGI. V shed 10 bases and J shed 0 bases, with 10 bases lying between them. The CDR3 DNA reads TGTGCCACCCAGTTAAGCTCCTACAATGAGCAGTTCTTC. Translated, it gives CATQLSSYNEQFF.

The chain links TRBV27 to TRBJ1-4; TRBD1 matches at 8 bases. Germline V gene sequence: CDR1 MNHEY, CDR2 SMNVEV (reference sequence). There are 17 residues in the CDR3. V shed 4 bases, J shed 8 bases, and the junction held 15 bases outside the gene matches. CDR3 DNA: TGTGCCAGCAGTTCAACCCCCCCAGGGGGCGTAAGGGAAAAACTGTTTTTT. It translates to CASSSTPPGGVREKLFF.

The chain uses TRBV12-3 or TRBV12-4 and TRBJ2-6; 7 bases map to TRBD1. CDR3 length equals 13 residues. The V and J ends lost 11 bases and 4 bases, in that order; junction bases with no gene match: 5. CDR3 DNA: TGTGCCGGTGGGACAGACGGGGCCAACGTCCTGACTTTC. Translation gives CAGGTDGANVLTF.

The rearrangement links TRBV7-9 to TRBJ2-7; 7 bases fit TRBD1. From germline, CDR1 is SEHNR and CDR2 FQNEAQ (reference sequence). This CDR3 has 15 residues. V lost 5 bases, J lost 3 bases, and 10 bases stayed unmatched. In DNA, the CDR3 is TGTGCCAGCAGCCCCCAGACAGGGTATTTCTACGAGCAGTACTTC. As protein: CASSPQTGYFYEQYF.

This rearrangement joins TRBV4-1 to TRBJ2-2; 8 positions agree with TRBD2. This CDR3 contains 15 residues. Germline V gene lookup returns CDR1 MGHRA and CDR2 YSYEKL. Trimming cost V 4 bases and J 0 bases; bases outside gene matches: 1. The CDR3 DNA sequence: TGCGCCAGCAGCCGCGGGGGGCCGAACACCGGGGAGCTGTTTTTT. This translates into CASSRGGPNTGELFF.

The V gene is TRBV11-2, the J gene TRBJ2-7; 8 bases are shared with TRBD2. Germline CDR1 and CDR2: SGHAT and FQNNGV. This CDR3 is 14 amino acids long. V dropped 3 bases and J dropped 3; count of bases not matched to a gene: 4. CDR3 region: CASSFERGGYEQYF. The CDR3 bases are TGTGCCAGCAGCTTTGAACGGGGGGGCTACGAGCAGTACTTC.

The chain links TRBV20-1 to TRBJ2-5, with a tentative D call TRBD1 (5 bases). Germline V gene data show CDR1 as DFQATT and CDR2 as SNEGSKA (reference sequence). V lost 3 bases and J 2 bases, leaving 10 bases between the germline ends. This CDR3 has 13 residues. The CDR3 reads CSASYRLQETQYF. The CDR3 DNA is TGCAGTGCTAGTTACAGGCTACAAGAGACCCAGTACTTC.

V is TRBV24-1 and J is TRBJ2-2, with 7 nucleotides matching TRBD1. V shed 3 bases, J shed 3 bases, and the junction held 6 bases outside the gene matches. From germline, CDR1 is KGHDR and CDR2 SFDVKD. CDR3 length: 16 residues. CDR3 loop: CATSDTRDSHTGELFF. CDR3 nucleotide sequence: TGTGCCACCAGTGATACCCGGGACAGCCACACCGGGGAGCTGTTTTTT.

The chain carries TRBV6-2 or TRBV6-3 and TRBJ2-7; 9 positions agree with TRBD2. This CDR3 is 16 amino acids long. Germline V CDR1 and CDR2: MNHEY, SVGEGT. V shed 1 base, J shed 0 bases, and the junction held 4 bases outside the gene matches. As DNA, the CDR3 is TGTGCCAGCAGTTACTTCCTAGCGGGGTACTCCTACGAGCAGTACTTC. It specifies CASSYFLAGYSYEQYF.

The gene calls are TRBV15 and TRBJ1-4; unclear D gene. The CDR3 sequence is 14 residues long. Germline assignment: CDR1 LNHNV and CDR2 YYDKDF (reference sequence). The V gene lost 1 base and the J gene lost 5 bases, with 8 bases spanning the gap. CDR3 sequence reads: CATSRGGLNEKLFF. CDR3 DNA: TGTGCCACCAGCAGAGGAGGACTAAATGAAAAACTGTTTTTT.

The chain is built from TRBV7-9 and TRBJ2-7, with 10 nucleotides matching TRBD2. This CDR3 contains 14 residues. The germline V gene has CDR1 SEHNR and CDR2 FQNEAQ (reference sequence). The junction had 4 bases not matched to a gene; V was cut back by 5 bases and J by 3 bases. CDR3 sequence reads: CASSGLAEFYEQYF. The DNA of the CDR3 is TGTGCCAGCAGCGGACTAGCGGAATTCTACGAGCAGTACTTC.

The chain uses TRBV28 and TRBJ1-4; 8 bases fit TRBD1. There are 19 residues in the CDR3. Germline-derived CDR1 and CDR2 are MDHEN and SYDVKM. Unmatched junction bases numbered 14, after V lost 3 bases and J lost 2 bases. This CDR3 is CASSFSTGESFSTNEKLFF. The CDR3 DNA follows: TGTGCCAGCAGTTTCTCGACAGGGGAAAGCTTTTCGACTAATGAAAAACTGTTTTTT.

The chain uses TRBV7-2 and TRBJ2-7; no reliable D call. Per the germline V gene, CDR1 is SGHTA and CDR2 is FQGNSA. V was pared by 7 bases and J by 7 bases, with 20 bases between. CDR3 length equals 14 residues. CDR3 loop: CASTPPARPGEQYF. CDR3 sequence (DNA): TGTGCCAGCACCCCCCCCGCCAGGCCCGGAGAGCAGTACTTC.

This clone was seen a single time. The V gene is TRBV7-9, the J gene TRBJ2-7; a possible D gene is TRBD1 (6 bases). Germline CDR1 reads SEHNR; CDR2 reads FQNEAQ (reference sequence). This CDR3 region has 15 residues. Trimming removed 4 bases at V and 2 bases at J, with 15 bases between. The CDR3 sequence: CASSSTTGQAYEQYF. The CDR3 DNA sequence: TGTGCCAGCAGCTCTACGACAGGCCAAGCCTACGAGCAGTACTTC.

The chain joins TRBV4-1 to TRBJ1-1; no definite D call. From germline, CDR1 is MGHRA and CDR2 YSYEKL. V lost 0 bases, J lost 10 bases, and 18 bases lay in between. This CDR3 is built from 15 residues. The DNA for the CDR3 is TGCGCCAGCAGCCAAGATCGGCTGGCAACTCCGGGAGCTTTCTTT. It is translated as CASSQDRLATPGAFF.